Each of the 4 T cell receptor beta chains below was sequenced from the same sample in a study of shared clonotypes between healthy human individuals. Sequenced by immunoSEQ multiplex PCR; TCRdb stores in-frame clones only, minus some. The data contain over a million clones, around 97% of them seen just once; the ten biggest clones take up about 1%. Input material: naive CD4+ T cells sorted from blood. Sample subset: CD45RA+ positively selected. These TCRs come from a man younger than 40 in good health.

A note on this clone: Other DNA sequences in the same sample also yield this CDR3. This chain joins TRBV9 and TRBJ2-2; D unclear. Looked up from germline, CDR1 is SGDLS and CDR2 is YYNGEE. The CDR3 is made up of 14 amino acids. Trimming pared 1 base from V and 0 bases from J, leaving 4 bases between. The CDR3 spells CASSVFANTGELFF. CDR3 DNA sequence: TGTGCCAGCAGCGTATTCGCGAACACCGGGGAGCTGTTTTTT.

This chain uses TRBV5-4 with TRBJ1-2, with D unresolved. The CDR3 length is 14 residues. V was clipped by 4 bases and J by 7 bases, with 17 bases between them. CDR1 SGHNT and CDR2 YYREEE come from the germline V gene (reference sequence). In nucleotides, the CDR3 is TGTGCCAGCAGCAACGGCCCCCCGTTGATTGGCTACACCTTC. Translated: CASSNGPPLIGYTF.

The genes are TRBV18 and TRBJ1-1; the D is unclear. Germline V gene data show CDR1 as KGHSH and CDR2 as LQKENI. V lost 7 bases and J 0 bases, leaving 6 bases between the germline ends. The CDR3 is 12 residues long. The CDR3 loop reads CASFRMNTEAFF. DNA for the CDR3: TGTGCCAGCTTCCGTATGAACACTGAAGCTTTCTTT.

The chain links TRBV11-2 to TRBJ1-4; D ambiguous. Per the germline V gene, CDR1 is SGHAT and CDR2 is FQNNGV. V was trimmed by 1 base and J by 0 bases, leaving 9 bases between them. The CDR3 has 16 amino acids. This CDR3 reads CASSLGVIATNEKLFF. Written as DNA, the CDR3 is TGTGCCAGCAGCTTAGGGGTGATCGCAACTAATGAAAAACTGTTTTTT.